This is a list of T cell receptor beta chains from one sample in a study of post-analysis software for immune sequencing data. TCRdb fed the PCR reads into MiXCR, producing one record per CDR3 protein. The profile shows about 820,000 distinct CDR3 sequences, approximately 57% of them singletons. The sequenced sample was blood. These receptors were collected from a girl between 5 and 17 years old with multiple sclerosis. The CDR3 runs from the conserved cysteine through the conserved F or W. A D gene is named only where the DNA matches it firmly. Some rows have no size entry. The others give once, few or many, or a class for an expanded clone.

clone_size j_call v_call d_call cdr3_aa cdr3_nt
- TRBJ2-5 TRBV20-1 TRBD2 CSAGEGETQYF TGCAGTGCTGGGGAGGGAGAGACCCAGTACTTC
few TRBJ1-1 TRBV7-6 TRBD1 CASSFGQGNTEAFF TGTGCCAGCAGCTTCGGACAGGGGAACACTGAAGCTTTCTTT
- TRBJ2-1 TRBV20-1 - CSARKRGHEQFF TGCAGTGCCCGCAAGAGAGGACATGAGCAGTTCTTC
- TRBJ2-1 TRBV7-9 TRBD1 CASSSARTGGLPSWEQFF TGTGCCAGCAGTTCGGCTCGGACAGGGGGTTTACCGTCATGGGAGCAGTTCTTC
few TRBJ2-1 TRBV15 - CATSIAGINNEQFF TGTGCCACCAGCATCGCGGGGATCAACAATGAGCAGTTCTTC
few TRBJ1-2 TRBV5-1 - CASSGRDTTYGYTF TGCGCCAGCAGCGGAAGGGACACAACCTATGGCTACACCTTC
- TRBJ1-1 TRBV5-1 - CASRDSVNTEAFF TGCGCCAGCAGGGACAGTGTGAACACTGAAGCTTTCTTT
- TRBJ2-2 TRBV7-9 - CASSAWTVLGNTGELFF TGTGCCAGCAGCGCCTGGACAGTGCTCGGGAACACCGGGGAGCTGTTTTTT
- TRBJ1-1 TRBV28 TRBD1 CASSPSGQGHSGTEAFF TGTGCCAGCAGTCCCTCGGGACAGGGGCATTCTGGCACTGAAGCTTTCTTT
- TRBJ2-1 TRBV20-1 - CSAPSGVSSYNEQFF TGCAGTGCTCCCTCCGGGGTTAGCTCCTACAATGAGCAGTTCTTC
- TRBJ2-3 TRBV6-5 - CASSYGQRTDTQYF TGTGCCAGCAGTTACGGCCAGCGCACAGATACGCAGTATTTT
- TRBJ2-5 TRBV5-5 - CASSPGWGEETQYF TGTGCCAGCAGCCCGGGTTGGGGTGAGGAGACCCAGTACTTC
once TRBJ1-2 TRBV9 - CASSVGLAERYGYTF TGTGCCAGCAGCGTAGGGCTAGCCGAGCGGTATGGCTACACCTTC
- TRBJ2-1 TRBV10-3 - CAAALEASIAEQFF TGTGCCGCCGCGCTTGAGGCATCGATTGCTGAGCAGTTCTTC
- TRBJ1-1 TRBV7-3 - CASSLKFEVGNTEAFF TGTGCCAGCAGCTTAAAATTTGAGGTGGGGAACACTGAAGCTTTCTTT